Listed below are T cell receptor beta chains from one sample, sequenced in a study of OX40 agonist ivuxolimab in advanced cancers. Data came from immunoSEQ multiplex PCR; TCRdb stores just in-frame clones and leaves some out. The repertoire has tens of thousands of clones, less than 90% of them found once; the top ten carry around 29%. The sample consisted of CD4+ or CD8+ T cells sorted from blood, taken in a trial of the OX40 agonist ivuxolimab. These receptors all come from an adult with an advanced solid tumor such as melanoma, head and neck, liver or kidney cancer. The CDR3 runs from the conserved cysteine through the conserved F or W. Each record gives: V gene, J gene, CDR3 protein.

>TRBV5-4|TRBJ2-1
CASSLDPNNEQFF
>TRBV29-1|TRBJ2-5
CSVERGRGLSETQYF
>TRBV4-1|TRBJ2-5
CASSPRLGTTQETQYF
>TRBV19|TRBJ2-7
CASSDNRGGSYEQYF
>TRBV7-2|TRBJ1-1
CASSLVDGKWTEAFF
>TRBV2|TRBJ1-2
CASLGTVVYGYTF
>TRBV11-2|TRBJ2-1
CASSSGPRGNEQFF
>TRBV7-2|TRBJ2-7
CASSLAGQIDEQYF
>TRBV6-5|TRBJ2-5
CASSLTTGEIQETQYF
>TRBV5-4|TRBJ2-7
CASSLAAAASYEQYF
>TRBV28|TRBJ1-1
CASSPRGTEAFF
>TRBV27|TRBJ2-7
CASSLTSGKFYEQYF
>TRBV9|TRBJ2-5
CASSVEGGGGIETQYF
>TRBV9|TRBJ2-7
CASSVGRDVDEQYF
>TRBV28|TRBJ2-5
CASSSGPEETQYF
>TRBV5-8|TRBJ2-7
CASSLGHRGSYEQYF
>TRBV6-6|TRBJ1-1
CASSELTVETFF
>TRBV6-1|TRBJ2-7
CASSVGTETYEQYF
>TRBV7-9|TRBJ2-7
CASGGQGFSTYEQYF
>TRBV30|TRBJ2-7
CAWELGQGLSYEQYF
>TRBV11-2|TRBJ2-7
CTSTTGGYEQYF
>TRBV18|TRBJ2-1
CASKQGKNEQFF
>TRBV4-2|TRBJ2-2
CASSQEAGGLVTGELFF
>TRBV9|TRBJ1-5
CASSVGGRSWEPQHF
>TRBV10-2|TRBJ2-1
CASLGLGLAGNEQFF
>TRBV5-5|TRBJ1-2
CASSLLGAPDGYTF
>TRBV27|TRBJ2-7
CASSLVGTGSYEQYF
>TRBV9|TRBJ1-1
CASSVLGARGGYTEAFF
>TRBV9|TRBJ1-2
CASSVGTLANYGYTF
>TRBV4-1|TRBJ1-1
CASVRIFDRHTEAFF
>TRBV7-6|TRBJ1-1
CASSSYPEVEAFF
>TRBV29-1|TRBJ2-7
CSVEGDTLREQYF
>TRBV7-3|TRBJ2-7
CASSLSPAGGYEQYF
>TRBV28|TRBJ2-7
CASSYPIAGAPEQYF
>TRBV4-2|TRBJ1-5
CASSDYRDRGGNQPQHF